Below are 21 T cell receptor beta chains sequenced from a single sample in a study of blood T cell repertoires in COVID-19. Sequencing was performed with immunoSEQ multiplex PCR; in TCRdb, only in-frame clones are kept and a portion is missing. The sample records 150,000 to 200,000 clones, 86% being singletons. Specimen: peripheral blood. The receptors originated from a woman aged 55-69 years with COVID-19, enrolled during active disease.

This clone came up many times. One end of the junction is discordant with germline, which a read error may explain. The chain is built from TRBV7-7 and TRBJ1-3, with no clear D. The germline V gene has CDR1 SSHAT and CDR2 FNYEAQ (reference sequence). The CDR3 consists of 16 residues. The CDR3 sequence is CASSLGAGNSGNTIYF. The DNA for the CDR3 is TGTGCTAGCAGCTTAGGCGCAGGCAACTCTGGAAACACCATATATTTT.

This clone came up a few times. The CDR3 region has the DNA TGTGCCAGCAGTGTCGACAGCCACTCTGGAAACACCATATATTTT. This codes for CASSVDSHSGNTIYF. This chain links TRBV2 with TRBJ1-3; D is possibly TRBD1 (5 bases). Per germline, CDR1 SNHLY and CDR2 FYNNEI. The CDR3 has 15 amino acids. The V gene lost 4 bases and the J gene lost 0 bases, with 10 bases spanning the gap.

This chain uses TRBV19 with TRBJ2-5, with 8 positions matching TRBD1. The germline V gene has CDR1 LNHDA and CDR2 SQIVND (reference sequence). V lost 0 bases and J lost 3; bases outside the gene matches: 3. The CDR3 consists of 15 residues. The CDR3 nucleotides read TGTGCCAGTAGTATAGACAGGGGGCGAGAAGAGACCCAGTACTTC. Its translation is CASSIDRGREETQYF.

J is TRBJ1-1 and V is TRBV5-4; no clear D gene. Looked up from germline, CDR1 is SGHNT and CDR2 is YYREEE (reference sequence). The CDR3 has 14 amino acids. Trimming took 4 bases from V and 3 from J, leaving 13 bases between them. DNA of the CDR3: TGTGCCAGCAGCCTCACACAGATGCACACTGAAGCTTTCTTT. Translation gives CASSLTQMHTEAFF.

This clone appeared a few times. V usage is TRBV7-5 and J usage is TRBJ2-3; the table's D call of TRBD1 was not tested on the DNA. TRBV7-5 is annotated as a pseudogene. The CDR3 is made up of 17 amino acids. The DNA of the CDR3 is TGTGCCAGAAGCTTCCCACAGGGGGCTGAAAGCACAGATACGCAGTATTTT. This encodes CARSFPQGAESTDTQYF.

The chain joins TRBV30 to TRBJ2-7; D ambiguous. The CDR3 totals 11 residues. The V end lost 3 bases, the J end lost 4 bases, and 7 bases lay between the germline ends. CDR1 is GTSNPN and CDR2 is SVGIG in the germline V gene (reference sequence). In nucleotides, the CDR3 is TGTGCCTGGAGCGGAGATTACGAGCAGTACTTC. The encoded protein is CAWSGDYEQYF.

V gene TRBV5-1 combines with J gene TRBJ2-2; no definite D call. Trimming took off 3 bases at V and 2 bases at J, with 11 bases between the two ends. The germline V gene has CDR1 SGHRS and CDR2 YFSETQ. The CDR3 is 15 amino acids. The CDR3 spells CASSSDISNTGELFF. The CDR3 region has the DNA TGCGCCAGCAGCTCCGACATATCCAACACCGGGGAGCTGTTTTTT.

CDR3 in amino acids: CASSLEPGQTGFGTEAFF. CDR3 nucleotides: TGTGCCAGCAGCCTGGAACCGGGACAGACGGGTTTTGGCACTGAAGCTTTCTTT. The V and J genes are TRBV21-1 and TRBJ1-1; the table calls TRBD1, which could not be checked here. TRBV21-1 is classified as a pseudogene. The CDR3 is 18 residues long.

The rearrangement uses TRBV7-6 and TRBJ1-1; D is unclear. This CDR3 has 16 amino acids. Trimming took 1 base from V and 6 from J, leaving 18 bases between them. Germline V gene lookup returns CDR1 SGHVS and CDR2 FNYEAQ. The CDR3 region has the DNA TGTGCCAGCAGCTTAGTTTCAGGAATGTTGCCATCTGAAGCTTTCTTT. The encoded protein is CASSLVSGMLPSEAFF.

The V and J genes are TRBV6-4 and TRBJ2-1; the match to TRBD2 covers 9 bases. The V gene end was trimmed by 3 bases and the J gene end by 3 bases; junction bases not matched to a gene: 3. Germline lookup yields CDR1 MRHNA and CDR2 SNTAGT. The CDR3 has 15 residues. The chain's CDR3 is CASSELAGLYNEQFF. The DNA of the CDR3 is TGTGCCAGCAGTGAGCTAGCGGGACTCTACAATGAGCAGTTCTTC.

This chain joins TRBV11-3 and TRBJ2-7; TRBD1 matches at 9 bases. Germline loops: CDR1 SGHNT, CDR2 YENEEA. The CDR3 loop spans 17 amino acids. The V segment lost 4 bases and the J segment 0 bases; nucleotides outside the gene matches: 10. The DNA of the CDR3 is TGTGCCAGCAGCTACATCTTCCCGGGACAGGGCTCCTACGAGCAGTACTTC. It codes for CASSYIFPGQGSYEQYF.

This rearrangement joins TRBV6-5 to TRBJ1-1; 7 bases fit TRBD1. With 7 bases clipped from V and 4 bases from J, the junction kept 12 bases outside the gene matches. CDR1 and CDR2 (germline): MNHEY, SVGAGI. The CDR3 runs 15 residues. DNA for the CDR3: TGTGCCAGCACGCGGAGGGGGCGCCTCGGCACTGAAGCTTTCTTT. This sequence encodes CASTRRGRLGTEAFF.

In nucleotides, the CDR3 is TGTGCCAGCAGCCCCCGCTCCAGGACAGATATCTATGGCTACACCTTC. Protein sequence: CASSPRSRTDIYGYTF. This chain connects TRBV7-6 to TRBJ1-2; TRBD1 is a possible D gene (6 bases). Trimming stripped 5 bases from V and 4 bases from J, with 20 bases between. Germline CDR1 and CDR2: SGHVS and FNYEAQ. The CDR3 consists of 16 residues.

CDR3 nucleotides: TGTGCCATCAGTGGTCCGACAGCATTTACGAACACCGGGGAGCTGTTTTTT. Encoded protein: CAISGPTAFTNTGELFF. This chain uses TRBV10-3 with TRBJ2-2, with a tentative D call TRBD1 (5 bases). The germline gives CDR1 ENHRY, CDR2 SYGVKD. The CDR3 loop spans 17 amino acids. V dropped 4 bases and J dropped 0 bases, with 15 bases sitting between them.

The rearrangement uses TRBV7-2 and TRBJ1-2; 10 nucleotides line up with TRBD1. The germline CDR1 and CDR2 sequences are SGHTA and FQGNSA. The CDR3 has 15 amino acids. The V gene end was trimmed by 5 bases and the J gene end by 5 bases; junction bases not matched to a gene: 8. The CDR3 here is CASSLPGQGRYGYTF. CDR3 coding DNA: TGTGCCAGCAGCCTGCCGGGACAGGGGAGGTATGGCTACACCTTC.

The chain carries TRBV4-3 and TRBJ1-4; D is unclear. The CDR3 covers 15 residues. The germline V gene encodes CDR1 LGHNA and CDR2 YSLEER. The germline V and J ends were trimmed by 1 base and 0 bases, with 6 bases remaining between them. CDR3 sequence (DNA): TGCGCCAGCAGCCAAGGACACTCAACTAATGAAAAACTGTTTTTT. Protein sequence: CASSQGHSTNEKLFF.

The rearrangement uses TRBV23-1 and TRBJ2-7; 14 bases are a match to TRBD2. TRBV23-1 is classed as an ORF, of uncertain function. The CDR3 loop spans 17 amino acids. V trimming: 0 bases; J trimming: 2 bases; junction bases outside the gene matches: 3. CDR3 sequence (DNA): TGCGCCAGCAGTCAATCGACTAGCGGGAGGGGAACCTACGAGCAGTACTTC. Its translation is CASSQSTSGRGTYEQYF.

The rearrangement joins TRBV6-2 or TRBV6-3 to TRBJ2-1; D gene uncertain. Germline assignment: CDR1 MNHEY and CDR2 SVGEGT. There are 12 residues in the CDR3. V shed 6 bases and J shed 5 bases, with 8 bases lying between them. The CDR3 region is CASSLINNEQFF. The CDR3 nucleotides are TGTGCCAGCAGCCTAATAAACAATGAGCAGTTCTTC.

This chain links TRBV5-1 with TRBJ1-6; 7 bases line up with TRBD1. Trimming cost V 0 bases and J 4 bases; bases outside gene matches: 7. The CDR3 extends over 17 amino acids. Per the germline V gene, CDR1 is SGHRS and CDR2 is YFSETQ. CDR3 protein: CASSLDIQGTYNSPLHF. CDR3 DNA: TGCGCCAGCAGCTTGGATATACAGGGGACTTATAATTCACCCCTCCACTTT.

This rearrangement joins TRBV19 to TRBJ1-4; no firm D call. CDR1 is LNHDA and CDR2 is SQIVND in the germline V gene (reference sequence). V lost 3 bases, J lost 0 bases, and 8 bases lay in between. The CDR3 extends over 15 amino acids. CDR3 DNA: TGTGCCAGTAGTATCGGGAGTGCAACTAATGAAAAACTGTTTTTT. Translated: CASSIGSATNEKLFF.

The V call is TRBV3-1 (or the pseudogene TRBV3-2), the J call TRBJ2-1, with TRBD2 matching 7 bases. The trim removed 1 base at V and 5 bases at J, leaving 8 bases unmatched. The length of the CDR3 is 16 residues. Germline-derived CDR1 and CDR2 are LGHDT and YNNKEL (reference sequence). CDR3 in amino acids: CASSQVREGRHNEQFF. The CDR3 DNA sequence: TGTGCCAGCAGCCAAGTAAGGGAGGGCCGCCACAATGAGCAGTTCTTC.